Following are 28 T cell receptor beta chains from one sample sequenced in a study of OX40 agonist ivuxolimab in advanced cancers. Clones were sequenced by immunoSEQ multiplex PCR, and TCRdb holds only the in-frame ones, with some missing. Of approximately 110,000 clones in the sample, 85% to 95% are singletons; the top ten hold under 0.85%. The sample in question was CD4+ or CD8+ T cells sorted from blood, obtained in a trial of the OX40 agonist ivuxolimab. These receptors came from an adult with an advanced solid tumor such as melanoma, head and neck, liver or kidney cancer.

The V gene is TRBV4-3, the J gene TRBJ1-1; no clear D. Germline V gene sequence: CDR1 LGHNA, CDR2 YSLEER. The V end lost 3 bases, the J end lost 0 bases, and 14 bases lay between the germline ends. This CDR3 region has 16 residues. CDR3 nucleotide sequence: TGCGCCAGCAGCCAGGCTCTCGGACGGTTGAACACTGAAGCTTTCTTT. Protein: CASSQALGRLNTEAFF.

The chain is built from TRBV6-6 and TRBJ2-2; 7 bases agree with TRBD2. The CDR3 consists of 16 residues. Germline CDR1 reads MNHNY; CDR2 reads SVGAGI (reference sequence). V gave up 5 bases and J gave up 2 bases; unmatched junction bases: 8. The DNA of the CDR3 is TGTGCCAGCAGTCACCTTCGCGGGAGTAACACCGGGGAGCTGTTTTTT. Translated, it gives CASSHLRGSNTGELFF.

V gene TRBV4-1 combines with J gene TRBJ1-5; possibly TRBD1 for D (5 bases). V shed 0 bases and J shed 2 bases, with 11 bases lying between them. The germline CDR1 and CDR2 sequences are MGHRA and YSYEKL. The CDR3 runs to 16 residues. Here the CDR3 reads CASSQDHMGGNQPQHF. In DNA form, the CDR3 reads TGCGCCAGCAGCCAAGATCATATGGGGGGCAATCAGCCCCAGCATTTT.

This clone was recorded only once. As DNA, the CDR3 is TGCGCCAGCAGCTCTTACACTGAAGCTTTCTTT. It specifies CASSSYTEAFF. V and J are TRBV5-1 and TRBJ1-1; D is undetermined. V lost 3 bases to trimming and J lost 3 bases, with 3 bases between them. CDR3 length: 11 amino acids. The germline CDR1 and CDR2 sequences are SGHRS and YFSETQ.

The chain is built from TRBV28 and TRBJ1-5; a possible D gene is TRBD1 (6 bases). Between the trimmed V and J ends, which lost 6 bases and 2 bases, there was a span of 14 bases. Looked up from germline, CDR1 is MDHEN and CDR2 is SYDVKM. The CDR3 covers 15 residues. The CDR3 DNA reads TGTGCCAGCAGGGCAGGGGTAATGGGCAATCAGCCCCAGCATTTT. Translation gives CASRAGVMGNQPQHF.

The chain links TRBV28 to TRBJ1-2; no reliable D call. Trimming pared 7 bases from V and 4 bases from J, leaving 13 bases between. The CDR3 extends over 13 amino acids. Germline loops: CDR1 MDHEN, CDR2 SYDVKM. The CDR3 protein is CASTLPSGYGYTF. In DNA form, the CDR3 reads TGTGCCAGCACCCTCCCGTCGGGCTATGGCTACACCTTC.

This clone was counted a single time. Other nucleotide sequences in the sample specify the same CDR3. The CDR3 protein is CASSLGQGNTEAFF. CDR3 sequence (DNA): TGTGCCAGCTCACTGGGACAGGGGAACACTGAAGCTTTCTTT. The rearrangement links TRBV18 to TRBJ1-1; TRBD1 matches 9 bases. Germline values: CDR1 KGHSH, CDR2 LQKENI. The CDR3 has 14 amino acids. J was trimmed by 1 base and V by 4 bases; bases with no gene match: 1.

This chain links TRBV4-2 with TRBJ2-1; D perhaps matches TRBD2 (5 bases). The CDR3 runs to 19 residues. V lost 0 bases, J lost 0 bases, and 18 bases lay in between. From germline, CDR1 is LGHNA and CDR2 YNFKEQ. CDR3 loop: CASSQDPPSFSSSYNEQFF. The CDR3 bases are TGTGCCAGCAGCCAAGATCCTCCTAGCTTCTCGAGCTCCTACAATGAGCAGTTCTTC.

The chain has TRBV10-2 and TRBJ1-1; tentatively, D is TRBD1 (6 bases). Germline CDR1 is WSHSY and CDR2 is SAAADI. V was trimmed by 7 bases and J by 4 bases, leaving 13 bases between them. There are 13 residues in the CDR3. Here the CDR3 reads CASTTGHSTEAFF. CDR3 coding DNA: TGCGCCAGCACCACGGGACACTCCACTGAAGCTTTCTTT.

The chain couples TRBV19 to TRBJ2-1, with D perhaps TRBD1 (6 bases). Trimming took 0 bases from V and 7 from J, leaving 16 bases between them. CDR1 and CDR2 from the germline V gene are LNHDA and SQIVND (reference sequence). The CDR3 length is 16 residues. The CDR3, as DNA: TGTGCCAGTAGTATAGAGAGTACAGGGTACCTGAATGAGCAGTTCTTC. Its protein is CASSIESTGYLNEQFF.

The chain employs TRBV4-3 and TRBJ2-1; D not resolved. V lost 0 bases, J lost 5 bases, and 8 bases lay in between. CDR3 length equals 14 residues. From germline, CDR1 is LGHNA and CDR2 YSLEER. The CDR3 sequence: CASSQDITHNEQFF. DNA for the CDR3: TGCGCCAGCAGCCAAGATATAACCCACAATGAGCAGTTCTTC.

J is TRBJ2-1 and V is TRBV5-1; TRBD2 might be the D (5 bases). The CDR3 length is 19 residues. Germline values: CDR1 SGHRS, CDR2 YFSETQ. Trimming took 2 bases from V and 0 from J, leaving 21 bases between them. CDR3 region: CASSFAGGSEQNSYNEQFF. CDR3 coding DNA: TGCGCCAGCAGCTTTGCGGGCGGCTCCGAACAGAACTCCTACAATGAGCAGTTCTTC.

The J gene is TRBJ1-1, the V gene TRBV19; possibly TRBD1 for D (5 bases). This CDR3 is 13 amino acids long. Germline values: CDR1 LNHDA, CDR2 SQIVND (reference sequence). V was cut by 6 bases and J by 1 base, with 9 bases left in between. The CDR3 loop is CASSVRANTEAFF. The CDR3 coding sequence is TGTGCCAGTAGCGTCAGGGCGAACACTGAAGCTTTCTTT.

This rearrangement joins TRBV28 to TRBJ1-2, with 8 bases lining up with TRBD1. V shed 2 bases and J 6 bases; nucleotides not matched to a gene: 2. Germline V gene lookup returns CDR1 MDHEN and CDR2 SYDVKM. This CDR3 region has 13 residues. CDR3 residues: CASSLGTGDGYTF. DNA of the CDR3: TGTGCCAGCAGTTTAGGGACAGGCGATGGCTACACCTTC.

V usage is TRBV6-5 and J usage is TRBJ2-1; 8 bases match TRBD1. After removal of 6 bases from V and 4 bases from J, the junction contained 5 bases not matched to a gene. CDR1 MNHEY and CDR2 SVGAGI come from the germline V gene. The CDR3 runs to 14 residues. The CDR3 here is CASSQGQAYNEQFF. The CDR3 DNA sequence: TGTGCCAGCAGCCAGGGACAGGCTTACAATGAGCAGTTCTTC.

V is TRBV28 and J is TRBJ2-3; D not resolved. Germline CDR1 and CDR2: MDHEN and SYDVKM. V lost 6 bases to trimming and J lost 3 bases, with 7 bases between them. The CDR3 is 12 amino acids. CDR3 DNA sequence: TGTGCCAGCAGGTCGTCGACAGATACGCAGTATTTT. Translation gives CASRSSTDTQYF.

In nucleotides, the CDR3 is TGTGCCAGCAATCCGGGACAGGCGGGAAACACCATATATTTT. It is translated as CASNPGQAGNTIYF. The chain joins TRBV28 to TRBJ1-3; 8 bases map to TRBD1. The CDR3 loop spans 14 amino acids. CDR1 MDHEN and CDR2 SYDVKM come from the germline V gene. Losses at the gene ends were 7 bases for V and 4 bases for J; bases not matched to a gene: 6.

The V and J genes are TRBV6-1 and TRBJ2-3; 7 positions match TRBD2. This CDR3 spans 18 amino acids. Germline V gene data show CDR1 as MNHNS and CDR2 as SASEGT. With 0 bases clipped from V and 2 bases from J, the junction kept 11 bases outside the gene matches. The CDR3 region has the DNA TGTGCCAGCAGTGAAGCTTCTGGGGTTCTAGCGGACACAGATACGCAGTATTTT. It codes for CASSEASGVLADTDTQYF.

This chain connects TRBV19 to TRBJ1-5, with no clear D. Germline-derived CDR1 and CDR2 are LNHDA and SQIVND (reference sequence). The V end lost 3 bases, the J end lost 5 bases, and 11 bases lay between the germline ends. This CDR3 region has 14 residues. DNA of the CDR3: TGTGCCAGTAGTATCCACAGTATAGATCAGCCCCAGCATTTT. It encodes CASSIHSIDQPQHF.

This chain connects TRBV4-3 to TRBJ2-7; 7 bases align to TRBD2. CDR3 length: 12 residues. After removal of 3 bases from V and 7 bases from J, the junction contained 3 bases not matched to a gene. CDR1 is LGHNA and CDR2 is YSLEER in the germline V gene. The CDR3 DNA reads TGCGCCAGCAGCCACGAGGGAGGGGAGCAGTACTTC. Protein: CASSHEGGEQYF.

This clone was observed a single time. The gene calls are TRBV5-1 and TRBJ2-1; tentative D call: TRBD2 (6 bases). V was pared by 1 base and J by 10 bases, with 12 bases between. Germline-derived CDR1 and CDR2 are SGHRS and YFSETQ. The CDR3 loop spans 13 amino acids. In nucleotides, the CDR3 is TGCGCCAGCAGCTTGTTGGTCGGGGGAGAGCAGTTCTTC. Its translation is CASSLLVGGEQFF.

V and J are TRBV7-9 and TRBJ1-2; 7 bases fit TRBD1. V was clipped by 5 bases and J by 0 bases; unmatched bases: 9. CDR3 size: 16 residues. The germline gives CDR1 SEHNR, CDR2 FQNEAQ (reference sequence). The CDR3 spells CASSPSGQPTNYGYTF. As DNA, the CDR3 is TGTGCCAGCAGCCCATCGGGACAGCCTACTAACTATGGCTACACCTTC.

The V call is TRBV7-3, the J call TRBJ2-2; the match to TRBD2 covers 9 bases. Germline-derived CDR1 and CDR2 are SGHTA and FQGTGA. V gave up 4 bases and J gave up 8 bases; unmatched junction bases: 2. The CDR3 length is 13 residues. CDR3 DNA: TGTGCCAGCAGCTCCGGACTAGCGGGGGAGCTGTTTTTT. Its translation is CASSSGLAGELFF.

The chain combines TRBV7-2 with TRBJ2-2; 16 bases map to TRBD2. The CDR3 spans 18 residues. Germline values: CDR1 SGHTA, CDR2 FQGNSA. V was clipped by 5 bases and J by 0 bases; unmatched bases: 3. The CDR3 sequence is CASSTGTSGRANTGELFF. The CDR3 nucleotides read TGTGCCAGCAGCACCGGGACTAGCGGGAGGGCGAACACCGGGGAGCTGTTTTTT.

The rearrangement joins TRBV2 to TRBJ1-1, with no clear D. Trimming removed 7 bases from V and 3 bases from J, with 9 bases in between. CDR3 length equals 12 residues. Per the germline V gene, CDR1 is SNHLY and CDR2 is FYNNEI. CDR3 amino acids: CASIKHDTEAFF. The CDR3 region has the DNA TGTGCCAGCATCAAACATGACACTGAAGCTTTCTTT.

V gene TRBV7-9 combines with J gene TRBJ1-1; 7 bases match TRBD1. Germline V gives CDR1 SEHNR, CDR2 FQNEAQ (reference sequence). V lost 5 bases to trimming and J lost 4 bases; unmatched junction nucleotides: 16. The CDR3 contains 17 residues. The CDR3 spells CASSRGVFRTGATEAFF. CDR3 bases: TGTGCCAGCAGCCGCGGTGTGTTTCGAACAGGGGCCACTGAAGCTTTCTTT.

This chain connects TRBV28 to TRBJ2-7; no reliable D call. CDR3 size: 14 residues. Trimming took off 3 bases at V and 3 bases at J, with 12 bases between the two ends. CDR1 is MDHEN, CDR2 SYDVKM, per germline. The chain's CDR3 is CASSFASSLYEQYF. For the CDR3, the DNA is TGTGCCAGCAGTTTCGCCTCCAGCCTCTACGAGCAGTACTTC. Using reference TRBV28 and TRBJ2-7 for the parts outside the CDR3, the full variable domain is DVKVTQSSRYLVKRTGEKVFLECVQDMDHENMFWYRQDPGLGLRLIYFSYDVKMKEKGDIPEGYSVSREKKERFSLILESASTNQTSMYLCASSFASSLYEQYFGPGTRLTVT.

Points on this clone: An end of the junction does not agree with germline; a read error may underlie this. The chain combines TRBV11-2 with TRBJ2-1; 8 bases are shared with TRBD2. This CDR3 is built from 13 residues. Germline V lookup: CDR1 SGHAT, CDR2 FQNNGV. Here the CDR3 DNA reads TGTGCCAGCAGCCCGAACGAAGGACTAGCTCGGATCTTC. Protein sequence: CASSPNEGLARIF.